Listed here are 11 T cell receptor beta chains from one sample, sequenced in a study of shared clonotypes between healthy human individuals. Some clones are missing from TCRdb's copy, which holds only in-frame ones; the method was immunoSEQ multiplex PCR. The table includes 300,000 to 400,000 clones, around 79% detected once. Material for sequencing was memory CD4+ T cells sorted from blood. The subset was: CD45RA-negative fraction. Receptor source: a man aged 30 to 39 in good health.

Regarding this clone: The germline gene is not matched at one end of the junction; a read error may be the cause. The chain links TRBV6-5 to TRBJ2-1; 8 bases are a match to TRBD2. This CDR3 is 15 amino acids long. The V gene's germline CDR1 is MNHEY and CDR2 SVGAGI. The CDR3 DNA reads TGTGCCAGCAGTTACACCGGGAGGGCCTTTAATGGGCAGTTCTTC. Its translation: CASSYTGRAFNGQFF.

V gene TRBV11-2 combines with J gene TRBJ2-7; either TRBD1 or TRBD2 may supply D (5 bases each). The CDR3 covers 18 residues. V lost 4 bases, J lost 3 bases, and 25 bases lay in between. Per germline, CDR1 SGHAT and CDR2 FQNNGV. The DNA for the CDR3 is TGTGCCAGCAGCTCTATTAGTCGGGGCCGGGGTGACGGCTACGAGCAGTACTTC. It is translated as CASSSISRGRGDGYEQYF.

CDR3 sequence (DNA): TGTGCCAGCAGTTCGCTAGCGGGATCGGAGCAGTTCTTC. The encoded protein is CASSSLAGSEQFF. The V call is TRBV27, the J call TRBJ2-1, with TRBD2 identical over 9 bases. The CDR3 extends over 13 amino acids. Germline V gene sequence: CDR1 MNHEY, CDR2 SMNVEV (reference sequence). With V trimmed by 4 bases and J by 10 bases, 5 bases remained unmatched.

This clone was found many times. The chain uses TRBV7-2 and TRBJ2-3, with TRBD2 matching over 8 bases. The CDR3 covers 15 residues. The V gene's germline CDR1 is SGHTA and CDR2 FQGNSA. With 2 bases clipped from V and 2 bases from J, the junction kept 3 bases outside the gene matches. CDR3 nucleotides: TGTGCCAGCAGCTTACTAGCGGGCCCCACAGATACGCAGTATTTT. The encoded protein is CASSLLAGPTDTQYF.

The rearrangement links TRBV4-1 to TRBJ2-7; 8 bases map to TRBD1. CDR3 size: 17 residues. J gave up 2 bases and V 1 base, and 10 bases lay outside the gene matches. Germline CDR1 reads MGHRA; CDR2 reads YSYEKL. The CDR3 here is CASSQAFTGGMTYEQYF. In DNA, the CDR3 is TGCGCCAGCAGCCAAGCCTTTACAGGGGGGATGACCTACGAGCAGTACTTC.

The chain employs TRBV10-1 and TRBJ2-2; 7 bases fit TRBD1. This CDR3 is 14 amino acids long. The V gene's germline CDR1 is WNHNN and CDR2 SYGVQD (reference sequence). Trimming removed 5 bases from V and 5 bases from J; junction bases left unmatched: 5. The CDR3 coding sequence is TGCGCCAGCAGTATCGGGACAGAAACCGGGGAGCTGTTTTTT. Its translation is CASSIGTETGELFF.

This chain links TRBV10-3 with TRBJ1-5; D gene ambiguous. The CDR3 covers 13 residues. Trimming took 4 bases from V and 3 from J, leaving 7 bases between them. In germline, CDR1 is ENHRY, CDR2 SYGVKD. The CDR3 DNA reads TGTGCCATCAGTGCGGGTGACAATCAGCCCCAGCATTTT. This encodes CAISAGDNQPQHF.

This clone was observed a handful of times. The chain is built from TRBV29-1 and TRBJ1-2; D may be TRBD1 (6 bases). The V end was cut by 2 bases, the J end by 6 bases, with 16 bases between. The CDR3 runs 14 residues. Germline CDR1 and CDR2: SQVTM and ANQGSEA. CDR3 nucleotide sequence: TGCAGCGTTGAACCCCTGGGGGGCCGCGATGGCTACACCTTC. Encoded protein: CSVEPLGGRDGYTF.

The CDR3 DNA sequence: TGTTTCAACAGGGGGCGGAACACTGAAGCTTTCTTT. Its protein product is CFNRGRNTEAFF. This chain uses TRBV11-3 with TRBJ1-1, with 9 positions matching TRBD1. There are 12 residues in the CDR3. The germline V gene encodes CDR1 SGHNT and CDR2 YENEEA.

The chain carries TRBV29-1 and TRBJ2-5; a weak D match, TRBD1 (5 bases). The J call may not be correct, given that the DNA end is closer to TRBJ2-7. This CDR3 is 12 amino acids long. Germline lookup yields CDR1 SQVTM and CDR2 ANQGSEA. CDR3 bases: TGCAGCGTTTTCGGTGGGGCATCCGAGCAGTACTTC. It yields the protein CSVFGGASEQYF.

The chain couples TRBV7-8 to TRBJ1-1; no definite D call. Per germline, CDR1 SGHVS and CDR2 FQNEAQ. The CDR3 runs 14 residues. Trimming stripped 1 base from V and 1 base from J, with 7 bases between. Here the CDR3 reads CASSLVSGNTEAFF. The CDR3, as DNA: TGTGCCAGCAGCTTAGTTTCGGGGAACACTGAAGCTTTCTTT.